Below, 6 T cell receptor beta chains from the same sample are listed, as sequenced in a study of blood T cells in healthy people across ages (dated by TCRdb to 2013 to 2016). Receptors were amplified or captured by 5' RACE. The run used an Illumina HiSeq 2500. A second 7 to 11 cycle PCR used a sample-barcoded 5' primer and a J-beta primer mix. The public reads were run again by TCRdb, first through fastp at Q25 and then through MiXCR, and only productive beta chains were kept. Records with the same CDR3 protein are collapsed into one entry carrying the most frequent genes and DNA. The table for this sample lists more than 650,000 distinct CDR3 sequences; about a fifth of them were counted only once. The ten most abundant clones make up approximately 20% of the sample. The sequenced sample was blood. All receptors derive from a man in his 70s in good health.

The J gene is TRBJ1-4, the V gene TRBV27, with 7 positions matching TRBD1. J lost 6 bases, V lost 5 bases, and 9 bases had no gene match. The CDR3 totals 15 residues. Germline values: CDR1 MNHEY, CDR2 SMNVEV (reference sequence). CDR3 nucleotide sequence: TGTGCCAGCAGTCCTTACAGGGGTTATGATGAAAAACTGTTTTTT. Protein sequence: CASSPYRGYDEKLFF.

The sample holds a few counts of this clonotype. As DNA, the CDR3 is TGCAGTGCTAGAGACGGTGTGACCAAAAACATTCAGTACTTC. It yields the protein CSARDGVTKNIQYF. The chain employs TRBV20-1 and TRBJ2-4, with D unresolved. The germline gives CDR1 DFQATT, CDR2 SNEGSKA (reference sequence). This CDR3 region has 14 residues. The V gene lost 0 bases and the J gene lost 2 bases, with 8 bases spanning the gap.

Comments on this clonotype: Its ends do not fully match the called genes, so a read error is possible. The chain couples TRBV11-2 to TRBJ2-5; no clear D gene. The J call may be in error: the DNA end matches TRBJ2-7 better. The germline V gene has CDR1 SGHAT and CDR2 FQNNGV. The CDR3 contains 14 residues. In DNA form, the CDR3 reads TGCGCCAGCAGCTTAGGAGCAGGAATGAACGAGCAGTACTTC. Translation gives CASSLGAGMNEQYF.

The chain links TRBV19 to TRBJ1-1, with D maybe TRBD1 (6 bases). CDR1 is LNHDA, CDR2 SQIVND, per germline (reference sequence). Trimming left V 4 bases short and J 1 base short, with 13 bases between. The CDR3 is 15 amino acids. In nucleotides, the CDR3 is TGTGCCAGTAGTAAGATCTCACAGGGGAACACTGAAGCTTTCTTT. Its protein is CASSKISQGNTEAFF.

Worth noting for this clonotype: One end of the junction is discordant with germline, which a read error may explain. The CDR3 is CTTSNPQGVKNIQYF. In DNA form, the CDR3 reads TGTACCACCAGCAACCCCCAGGGAGTCAAAAACATTCAGTACTTC. This chain connects TRBV15 to TRBJ2-4, with D possibly being TRBD1 or TRBD2 (5 bases each). CDR1 and CDR2 (germline): LNHNV, YYDKDF (reference sequence). This CDR3 is 15 amino acids long. The full variable domain, completed using reference TRBV15 and TRBJ2-4, is DAMVIQNPRYQVTQFGKPVTLSCSQTLNHNVMYWYQQKSSQAPKLLFHYYDKDFNNEADTPDNFQSRRPNTSFCFLDIRSPGLGDTAMYLCTTSNPQGVKNIQYFGAGTRLSVL.

This clonotype was seen a few times. The gene calls are TRBV20-1 and TRBJ1-6, with 9 bases fitting TRBD1. Germline-derived CDR1 and CDR2 are DFQATT and SNEGSKA (reference sequence). This CDR3 region has 14 residues. Unmatched junction bases numbered 4, after V lost 2 bases and J lost 8 bases. CDR3 amino acids: CSARLGQGYSPLHF. Written as DNA, the CDR3 is TGCAGTGCTAGACTGGGACAGGGTTATTCACCCCTCCACTTT.